This T cell receptor (beta chain) stems from a study of low-dose radiotherapy and immunotherapy resistance in tumors. Overall study context: Participants in Cohort 2 were given 1 Gy per fraction every two weeks, for 13 Gy over 26 weeks.

The time point was: before trial treatment. Alpha- and beta-chain coverage of first-strand cDNA came from TRAV- and TRBV-specific primers. Both a constant-region primer and a V-primer adapter served to amplify TCRs across roughly 21 PCR cycles. mRNA, once isolated, was amplified by in vitro transcription. MiXCR, applied by TCRdb to the reads, yields one record per CDR3 protein. The sample has some 82,000 distinct CDR3 sequences, under 20% seen once. V lost 5 bases and J lost 2, with 16 bases in between. This CDR3 has 14 amino acids. Germline CDR1 reads DFQATT; CDR2 reads SNEGSKA (reference sequence). Material: PBMCs, obtained before treatment. This TCR came from a male donor with prostate cancer. This chain uses TRBV20-1 with TRBJ2-7, with D tentatively TRBD2 (8 bases). CDR3 protein: CSAPREGATYEQYF. The CDR3 DNA is TGCAGTGCTCCCCGGGAGGGGGCCACCTACGAGCAGTACTTC.